These 9 T cell receptor beta chains originate from one sample sequenced in a study of vaccination and CD4 T cells after COVID-19. Indicated treatment: approximately nine-day PBMC culture with coronavirus spike peptide pools or control peptides (ViraFEST assay). Their target antigens are unknown. CD4+ T cells that had been cultured provided DNA sequenced with the Oncomine TCR Beta short-read assay. TCRdb independently ran MiXCR on the PCR reads; one entry per CDR3 protein. Of 15,000 to 20,000 distinct CDR3 sequences in the sample, roughly three fifths were seen once. The sequenced sample was CD4+ T cells from blood, cultured in vitro, obtained after SARS-CoV-2 vaccination. The receptor set was obtained from a human donor who had recovered from COVID-19.

This chain connects TRBV11-3 to TRBJ1-6; 7 bases align to TRBD1. This CDR3 is built from 14 residues. The J segment lost 7 bases and the V segment lost 1 base, leaving 1 base of the junction unmatched. CDR1 and CDR2 from the germline V gene are SGHNT and YENEEA. CDR3: CASSLARGNSPLHF. The CDR3, as DNA: TGTGCCAGCAGCTTAGCCAGGGGGAATTCACCCCTCCACTTT.

This chain's CDR3 is CASSEPLSNEQFF. The CDR3 nucleotides read TGTGCCAGCAGCGAGCCGCTTTCCAATGAGCAGTTCTTC. The V and J genes are TRBV2 and TRBJ2-1; D uncertain. The CDR3 runs to 13 residues. With 6 bases removed from V and 6 bases from J, the gap between germline ends came to 12 bases. Germline loops: CDR1 SNHLY, CDR2 FYNNEI.

This clonotype has just a few counts. CDR3: CASRMRAGGPYNEQFF. Here the CDR3 DNA reads TGTGCCAGCAGGATGAGGGCGGGAGGGCCCTACAATGAGCAGTTCTTC. The rearrangement links TRBV27 to TRBJ2-1; 9 nucleotides match TRBD2. Germline trimming cut 6 bases from V and 2 bases from J; bases unmatched to any gene: 8. Germline values: CDR1 MNHEY, CDR2 SMNVEV (reference sequence). The CDR3 has 16 amino acids.

This chain connects TRBV19 to TRBJ1-1; 7 nucleotides match TRBD1. This CDR3 spans 14 amino acids. V lost 7 bases, J lost 7 bases, and 12 bases stayed unmatched. Per the germline V gene, CDR1 is LNHDA and CDR2 is SQIVND (reference sequence). DNA of the CDR3: TGTGCCAGTATTCTCGACAGGGAAGGTGGTGAAGCTTTCTTT. Translation gives CASILDREGGEAFF. Full variable domain (missing parts from reference TRBV19 and TRBJ1-1): DGGITQSPKYLFRKEGQNVTLSCEQNLNHDAMYWYRQDPGQGLRLIYYSQIVNDFQKGDIAEGYSVSREKKESFPLTVTSAQKNPTAFYLCASILDREGGEAFFGQGTRLTVV.

In this sample, this clonotype turned up a few times. V is TRBV6-5 and J is TRBJ2-5; no clear D gene. V was clipped by 0 bases and J by 5 bases, with 4 bases between them. The CDR3 is 12 amino acids. Germline V CDR1 and CDR2: MNHEY, SVGAGI. The CDR3 DNA reads TGTGCCAGCAGTTACTCGGAGGAGACCCAGTACTTC. Translating it yields CASSYSEETQYF.

This clonotype was seen only a few times. The chain carries TRBV5-3 and TRBJ1-5; 7 positions match TRBD1. TRBV5-3 is an ORF; its function is uncertain. The V gene end was trimmed by 4 bases and the J gene end by 2 bases; junction bases not matched to a gene: 9. The CDR3 sequence is 16 residues long. The CDR3 coding sequence is TGTGCCAGAAGCGTAAATCAGGGGGAAGGCAATCAGCCCCAGCATTTT. Translated: CARSVNQGEGNQPQHF.

This chain uses TRBV30 with TRBJ2-5; D is ambiguous. V was trimmed by 2 bases and J by 6 bases, leaving 7 bases between them. Germline V gene data show CDR1 as GTSNPN and CDR2 as SVGIG (reference sequence). The CDR3 spans 11 residues. CDR3 DNA: TGTGCCTGGAGTCCCGAGCAGACCCAGTACTTC. This gives the protein CAWSPEQTQYF. Together with reference TRBV30 and TRBJ2-5, the CDR3 gives the full variable domain: SQTIHQWPATLVQPVGSPLSLECTVEGTSNPNLYWYRQAAGRGLQLLFYSVGIGQISSEVPQNLSASRPQDRQFILSSKKLLLSDSGFYLCAWSPEQTQYFGPGTRLLVL.

The chain employs TRBV5-6 and TRBJ1-2; the D is unclear. Trimming pared 6 bases from V and 8 bases from J, leaving 17 bases between. The germline gives CDR1 SGHDT, CDR2 YYEEEE. There are 13 residues in the CDR3. The CDR3 sequence is CASTRLASGGYTF. In DNA, the CDR3 is TGTGCCAGCACCCGACTAGCCTCGGGGGGCTACACCTTC.

The rearrangement links TRBV7-9 to TRBJ1-2; TRBD1 agrees at 8 bases. V trimming: 2 bases; J trimming: 4 bases; junction bases outside the gene matches: 9. This CDR3 has 16 amino acids. The germline CDR1 and CDR2 sequences are SEHNR and FQNEAQ (reference sequence). CDR3 coding DNA: TGTGCCAGCAGCTTAAGTGGAACAGGGGGGTTCTATGGCTACACCTTC. Its protein product is CASSLSGTGGFYGYTF.